This entry is about one TCR beta chain. The antigen remains undetermined. Germline CDR1 MNHEY, CDR2 SVGAGI. Germline trimming cut 2 bases from V and 11 bases from J; bases unmatched to any gene: 10. This CDR3 comprises 15 residues. The sample belongs to a study of cytomegalovirus exposure and HLA in healthy donors. General study points: Reported performance of the classifier showed diagnosis of cytomegalovirus status with high specificity and sensitivity. Investigators reported 164 TCR beta chains as tied to cytomegalovirus.

Repertoires were generated with immunoSEQ multiplex PCR, while TCRdb's copy carries only in-frame clones and drops some. The sample carries about 220,000 clones, 80% to 95% recorded once. The sequenced sample consisted of PBMCs. The sequence was collected from a woman younger than 35 in good health and CMV-seronegative. The rearrangement links TRBV6-5 to TRBJ2-1; 9 bases match TRBD2. The CDR3 coding sequence is TGTGCCAGCAGTTACGGGGGCGTGCGGGAGGGCCAGCAGTTCTTC. Amino acid sequence: CASSYGGVREGQQFF.